The 8 T cell receptor beta chains below come from one sample, sequenced in a study of CD8 T cells in Susac syndrome. The authors reverse transcribed 0.5 to 1 ug RNA with random hexamers. Via MiXCR, TCRdb re-called the immunoSEQ multiplex PCR reads, giving one row per CDR3 protein. This table has roughly 150,000 distinct CDR3 sequences, approximately 96% appearing once. The sequenced sample was CD8+ T cells from PBMCs. The receptors originated from a human donor with multiple sclerosis.

The rearrangement uses TRBV27 and TRBJ2-7; no definite D call. Trimming pared 3 bases from V and 7 bases from J, leaving 13 bases between. CDR1 and CDR2 (germline): MNHEY, SMNVEV (reference sequence). The CDR3 is 13 residues long. CDR3 sequence: CASSLVPTSEQYF. CDR3 nucleotide sequence: TGTGCCAGCAGTTTGGTCCCCACCTCTGAGCAGTACTTC.

V and J are TRBV5-1 and TRBJ2-3; 8 positions match TRBD2. Germline V lookup: CDR1 SGHRS, CDR2 YFSETQ. The trim removed 3 bases at V and 4 bases at J, leaving 7 bases unmatched. CDR3 length equals 15 residues. CDR3 sequence (DNA): TGCGCCAGCAGCTCTCGGGCGGGGGGATCAGATACGCAGTATTTT. It is translated as CASSSRAGGSDTQYF.

The chain uses TRBV20-1 and TRBJ2-5; weak D call: TRBD2 (6 bases). Germline V gene data show CDR1 as DFQATT and CDR2 as SNEGSKA (reference sequence). Trimming stripped 3 bases from V and 5 bases from J, with 22 bases between. The CDR3 is 16 residues long. CDR3 coding DNA: TGCAGTGCTAGTTCCACCCTAGTCGGGAGCATGGAGACCCAGTACTTC. Its protein product is CSASSTLVGSMETQYF.

This chain connects TRBV25-1 to TRBJ1-1, with a possible D match to TRBD1 (6 bases). This CDR3 is 13 amino acids long. The germline V gene encodes CDR1 MGHDK and CDR2 SYGVNS. V lost 6 bases to trimming and J lost 2 bases, with 10 bases between them. The CDR3 sequence is CASSAGANTEAFF. As DNA, the CDR3 is TGTGCCAGCAGCGCAGGGGCCAACACTGAAGCTTTCTTT.

This clonotype was detected once. The chain has TRBV12-3 or TRBV12-4 and TRBJ1-2; D possibly corresponds to TRBD1 (6 bases). Deletions cut 3 bases from V and 6 bases from J, with 14 bases between. The CDR3 sequence is 14 residues long. In DNA, the CDR3 is TGTGCCAGCAGTTTCACAGGGACGGCCAATGGCTACACCTTC. Its translation: CASSFTGTANGYTF.

The J gene is TRBJ2-3, the V gene TRBV24-1; D is perhaps TRBD2 (5 bases). The germline gives CDR1 KGHDR, CDR2 SFDVKD. V lost 4 bases to trimming and J lost 2 bases, with 12 bases between them. The CDR3 loop spans 15 amino acids. The CDR3 bases are TGTGCCACCAGTGACGGAGGCAGATCCACAGATACGCAGTATTTT. Its translation is CATSDGGRSTDTQYF.

The chain has TRBV27 and TRBJ1-5; D unresolved. Germline CDR1 and CDR2: MNHEY and SMNVEV (reference sequence). The CDR3 runs 15 residues. The V gene lost 0 bases and the J gene lost 0 bases, with 6 bases spanning the gap. CDR3: CASSLSAYSNQPQHF. In DNA form, the CDR3 reads TGTGCCAGCAGTTTATCGGCCTATAGCAATCAGCCCCAGCATTTT.

The CDR3 reads CASSVGGGEQFF. CDR3 sequence (DNA): TGTGCCAGCAGCGTAGGAGGGGGCGAGCAGTTCTTC. The J gene is TRBJ2-1, the V gene TRBV9, with 7 bases matching TRBD1. This CDR3 is built from 12 residues. From germline, CDR1 is SGDLS and CDR2 YYNGEE. After removal of 0 bases from V and 10 bases from J, the junction contained 1 base not matched to a gene.